This T cell receptor beta chain emerged from a study of liver allograft versus peripheral blood T cells (dated by TCRdb to 2020 to 2022). Turning to the overall study: In liver transplant recipients, the study looked at T cell receptor repertoires in the peripheral blood and set them against the repertoires found within the transplanted livers.

According to the germline V gene (reference sequence), CDR1 reads DFQATT and CDR2 reads SNEGSKA. Trimming at the junction amounts to 0 bases on V and 1 base on J, and the germline ends lie 9 bases apart. Inclusive of the bounding cysteine and phenylalanine, the CDR3 is 14 residues long. Only the CDR3 region is kept as DNA, spanning 42 bases read in frame from base 1. The reads were generated on an Illumina MiSeq. TCRdb handled the public reads itself, with Q25 trimming in fastp and clone calling in MiXCR, and kept productive beta chains. Rows are combined by CDR3 protein, so each entry shows the most common genes and DNA. This sample comprises more than 10,000 distinct CDR3 sequences, 18% of them detected only once. The top ten constitute 2% to 2.5% of the sample. What the authors observed across the whole study: According to the report, the T cell receptor repertoires detected in peripheral blood were different from the repertoires found inside liver allografts.

This clonotype was picked up many times. The antigen it binds to is not known. Base qualities are missing; no much larger clone stands one base away. The chain is made from TRBV20-1 and TRBJ1-1; 5 matching bases give a weak D call of TRBD1. The receptor was derived from a human patient who had a liver transplant. After a transplant, the graft donor may have provided part of the T cells. This receptor carries the CDR3 CSAREGGANTEAFF. DNA sequence: TGCAGTGCTAGAGAGGGAGGGGCGAACACTGAAGCTTTCTTT.